Below are 14 T cell receptor beta chains sequenced from a single sample in a study of cytotoxic CD8 clonotypes in ibrutinib-treated CLL. Measured with immunoSEQ multiplex PCR; TCRdb has only the in-frame clones, and not every one. The sample lists 55,000 to 80,000 clones, 90% occurring once. The starting material was PBMCs, obtained after 12 months of ibrutinib treatment. The receptors shown here come from a human donor with chronic lymphocytic leukemia.

The rearrangement links TRBV18 to TRBJ2-5, with D possibly being TRBD2 (6 bases). Trimming removed 6 bases from V and 4 bases from J, with 18 bases in between. CDR1 is KGHSH and CDR2 is LQKENI in the germline V gene. The CDR3 runs 15 residues. CDR3 DNA: TGTGCCAGCTCCCCAACGGGGCAGGGAGGAGAGACCCAGTACTTC. Its translation: CASSPTGQGGETQYF. The variable domain in full, with the rest retrieved from reference TRBV18 and TRBJ2-5, is NAGVMQNPRHLVRRRGQEARLRCSPMKGHSHVYWYRQLPEEGLKFMVYLQKENIIDESGMPKERFSAEFPKEGPSILRIQQVVRGDSAAYFCASSPTGQGGETQYFGPGTRLLVL.

The genes are TRBV6-5 and TRBJ1-2; TRBD1 aligns across 8 bases. Germline CDR1 reads MNHEY; CDR2 reads SVGAGI. V dropped 6 bases and J dropped 4; count of bases not matched to a gene: 7. The CDR3 has 14 amino acids. CDR3 DNA: TGTGCCAGCAGGAACAGGGGGGTGACCTATGGCTACACCTTC. Encoded protein: CASRNRGVTYGYTF.

This chain joins TRBV29-1 and TRBJ2-7, with 8 bases fitting TRBD1. The CDR3 covers 15 residues. From germline, CDR1 is SQVTM and CDR2 ANQGSEA. V shed 5 bases and J 0 bases; nucleotides not matched to a gene: 9. The CDR3: CSVRETGASSYEQYF. The CDR3 DNA sequence: TGCAGCGTTAGGGAGACAGGGGCGAGCTCCTACGAGCAGTACTTC.

This clone was seen just once. V gene TRBV18 combines with J gene TRBJ2-3; no definite D call. Per germline, CDR1 KGHSH and CDR2 LQKENI. The V and J ends lost 1 base and 2 bases respectively, with 7 bases between them. This CDR3 region has 14 residues. CDR3 coding DNA: TGTGCCAGCTCACCACAATCAATCACAGATACGCAGTATTTT. This sequence encodes CASSPQSITDTQYF. Drawing the rest from reference TRBV18 and TRBJ2-3, the complete variable domain is NAGVMQNPRHLVRRRGQEARLRCSPMKGHSHVYWYRQLPEEGLKFMVYLQKENIIDESGMPKERFSAEFPKEGPSILRIQQVVRGDSAAYFCASSPQSITDTQYFGPGTRLTVL.

The V gene is TRBV29-1, the J gene TRBJ1-2; D call uncertain. CDR3 size: 13 residues. V was pared by 7 bases and J by 4 bases, with 16 bases between. Per the germline V gene, CDR1 is SQVTM and CDR2 is ANQGSEA. The CDR3 loop is CSAAWDPLYGYTF. The DNA for the CDR3 is TGCAGCGCCGCGTGGGATCCCCTCTATGGCTACACCTTC.

The chain combines TRBV4-2 with TRBJ2-2, with unresolved D. V lost 0 bases and J 5 bases, leaving 13 bases between the germline ends. Germline lookup yields CDR1 LGHNA and CDR2 YNFKEQ. CDR3 size: 16 residues. The CDR3 nucleotides are TGTGCCAGCAGCCAAGAAATCCGCCGGAGTACCGGGGAGCTGTTTTTT. Its translation: CASSQEIRRSTGELFF.

The chain recombines TRBV5-1 with TRBJ2-2, with D maybe TRBD2 (6 bases). The CDR3 consists of 14 residues. Trimming took off 1 base at V and 3 bases at J, with 7 bases between the two ends. Germline V gives CDR1 SGHRS, CDR2 YFSETQ. The CDR3 DNA sequence: TGCGCCAGCAGCTTGACGGGAGACACCGGGGAGCTGTTTTTT. It is translated as CASSLTGDTGELFF.

The count of this clone is one. J is TRBJ1-1 and V is TRBV7-3, with D possibly TRBD1 on 6 matching bases. The CDR3 totals 13 residues. Germline CDR1 reads SGHTA; CDR2 reads FQGTGA. The V gene lost 4 bases and the J gene lost 1 base, with 7 bases spanning the gap. Here the CDR3 reads CASSSTGNTEAFF. The CDR3 nucleotides read TGTGCCAGCAGCTCGACAGGGAACACTGAAGCTTTCTTT.

The chain uses TRBV28 and TRBJ1-1, with 9 bases fitting TRBD1. The J segment lost 1 base and the V segment lost 6 bases, leaving 3 bases of the junction unmatched. Germline V gene sequence: CDR1 MDHEN, CDR2 SYDVKM. This CDR3 is built from 14 residues. The CDR3 coding sequence is TGTGCCAGCAGGAGGACAGGGGCGAACACTGAAGCTTTCTTT. Its protein product is CASRRTGANTEAFF.

This rearrangement joins TRBV6-5 to TRBJ2-5, with D possibly being TRBD1 or TRBD2 (6 bases each). The CDR3 sequence is 15 residues long. Germline V gene sequence: CDR1 MNHEY, CDR2 SVGAGI. With 5 bases removed from V and 5 bases from J, the gap between germline ends came to 18 bases. The CDR3 reads CASSKGVTAGETQYF. The CDR3 bases are TGTGCCAGCAGTAAGGGGGTAACGGCGGGGGAGACCCAGTACTTC.

V is TRBV2 and J is TRBJ1-5, with D uncertain. The V end was cut by 6 bases, the J end by 2 bases, with 11 bases between. CDR1 is SNHLY and CDR2 is FYNNEI in the germline V gene. This CDR3 has 14 residues. The CDR3 is CASSLDSGNQPQHF. CDR3 DNA sequence: TGTGCCAGCAGCCTAGACTCGGGCAATCAGCCCCAGCATTTT.

This chain uses TRBV4-3 with TRBJ1-2; no firm D call. This CDR3 has 14 amino acids. The germline gives CDR1 LGHNA, CDR2 YSLEER. V gave up 1 base and J gave up 4 bases, with 10 bases separating them. CDR3 region: CASSQGPSIYGYTF. The DNA for the CDR3 is TGCGCCAGCAGCCAAGGACCGTCGATCTATGGCTACACCTTC.

The J gene is TRBJ1-2, the V gene TRBV7-2; 11 nucleotides match TRBD1. The CDR3 totals 16 residues. Germline loops: CDR1 SGHTA, CDR2 FQGNSA. V trimming: 5 bases; J trimming: 6 bases; junction bases outside the gene matches: 11. The CDR3 is CASSPPGQGVENGYTF. DNA for the CDR3: TGTGCCAGCAGCCCGCCGGGACAGGGGGTTGAGAATGGCTACACCTTC.

This clone appeared a few times. The gene calls are TRBV30 and TRBJ1-1, with TRBD1 as a possible D gene (5 bases). CDR3 length: 14 residues. The V and J ends lost 0 bases and 11 bases respectively, with 19 bases between them. CDR1 is GTSNPN and CDR2 is SVGIG in the germline V gene (reference sequence). DNA for the CDR3: TGTGCCTGGAGTGTCTACGCGGCAGGGAGGAGTGCTTTCTTT. It translates to CAWSVYAAGRSAFF.